The 20 T cell receptor beta chains below all came from one sample that was sequenced in a study of cytomegalovirus exposure and HLA in healthy donors. PCR used 60 Vbeta primers and 13 Jbeta primers. Libraries were prepared by immunoSEQ multiplex PCR; TCRdb keeps only in-frame clonotypes and omits some of them. This sample has 100,000 or so clones; around four fifths occur once, and the top ten carry approximately 8.6%. What was sequenced was PBMCs. The source is a woman aged 40 to 50 in good health and CMV-seropositive.

This clone occurred a few times. The chain is built from TRBV9 and TRBJ2-1; 15 nucleotides agree with TRBD2. V lost 4 bases and J lost 9; bases outside the gene matches: 8. The CDR3 runs to 16 residues. The V gene's germline CDR1 is SGDLS and CDR2 YYNGEE. The CDR3 DNA reads as TGTGCCAGCAGCCGGACTAGCGGGGGGGCAACGGGTGAGCAGTTCTTC. Translating it yields CASSRTSGGATGEQFF.

The chain links TRBV7-2 to TRBJ2-1; 12 nucleotides align to TRBD2. The germline V gene encodes CDR1 SGHTA and CDR2 FQGNSA. V shed 4 bases and J 4 bases; nucleotides not matched to a gene: 2. The CDR3 spans 15 residues. As DNA, the CDR3 is TGTGCCAGCAGCTCCGGGACTAGCGGGTACAATGAGCAGTTCTTC. Translating gives CASSSGTSGYNEQFF.

This clone was seen more than once but under ten times. The V call is TRBV28, the J call TRBJ1-2; a possible D gene is TRBD1 (6 bases). V lost 5 bases and J 1 base, leaving 14 bases between the germline ends. The CDR3 is made up of 15 amino acids. Germline V CDR1 and CDR2: MDHEN, SYDVKM. CDR3 sequence: CASSPLRGFNYGYTF. The CDR3 DNA is TGTGCCAGCAGTCCCCTGAGGGGGTTTAACTATGGCTACACCTTC.

The chain is built from TRBV4-2 and TRBJ2-3; D is unresolved. Germline-derived CDR1 and CDR2 are LGHNA and YNFKEQ. Trimming took off 0 bases at V and 10 bases at J, with 14 bases between the two ends. The length of the CDR3 is 14 residues. CDR3 DNA: TGTGCCAGCAGCCAAGAATCTCGCCCCTACCCGCAGTATTTT. Translation: CASSQESRPYPQYF.

The rearrangement uses TRBV5-6 and TRBJ1-5; no firm D call. Deletions cut 0 bases from V and 0 bases from J, with 13 bases between. Germline V lookup: CDR1 SGHDT, CDR2 YYEEEE. The CDR3 has 17 amino acids. CDR3 in amino acids: CASSLAFGPYSNQPQHF. Written as DNA, the CDR3 is TGTGCCAGCAGCTTGGCATTTGGGCCATATAGCAATCAGCCCCAGCATTTT.

The chain is built from TRBV6-6 and TRBJ1-5; unclear D gene. V shed 7 bases and J shed 6 bases, with 7 bases lying between them. Germline V CDR1 and CDR2: MNHNY, SVGAGI (reference sequence). The CDR3 totals 11 residues. The CDR3 DNA follows: TGTGCCAGCACCCCTTTTCAGCCCCAGCATTTT. Its translation: CASTPFQPQHF.

The chain links TRBV28 to TRBJ2-3; 10 bases match TRBD2. Trimming removed 5 bases from V and 3 bases from J; junction bases left unmatched: 14. The CDR3 runs to 18 residues. Germline lookup yields CDR1 MDHEN and CDR2 SYDVKM. CDR3 amino acids: CASSRLGAGGRETDTQYF. DNA of the CDR3: TGTGCCAGCAGTAGGCTGGGAGCGGGAGGGCGCGAGACAGATACGCAGTATTTT. Full variable domain (rest looked up from reference TRBV28 and TRBJ2-3): DVKVTQSSRYLVKRTGEKVFLECVQDMDHENMFWYRQDPGLGLRLIYFSYDVKMKEKGDIPEGYSVSREKKERFSLILESASTNQTSMYLCASSRLGAGGRETDTQYFGPGTRLTVL.

This chain connects TRBV28 to TRBJ1-1, with a weak D call TRBD1 (5 bases). The CDR3 consists of 14 residues. Germline V gene lookup returns CDR1 MDHEN and CDR2 SYDVKM. V was cut by 5 bases and J by 1 base, with 11 bases left in between. CDR3 protein: CASSPQGPNTEAFF. In DNA form, the CDR3 reads TGTGCCAGCAGTCCCCAGGGCCCGAACACTGAAGCTTTCTTT.

J is TRBJ2-7 and V is TRBV4-1; weak D call: TRBD1 (5 bases). The CDR3 runs to 15 residues. Trimming stripped 0 bases from V and 2 bases from J, with 11 bases between. Germline CDR1 is MGHRA and CDR2 is YSYEKL. CDR3 protein: CASSQDSPGPYEQYF. CDR3 DNA sequence: TGCGCCAGCAGCCAAGACTCCCCAGGGCCCTACGAGCAGTACTTC.

V and J are TRBV5-1 and TRBJ2-3; 8 bases align to TRBD1. Trimming removed 1 base from V and 3 bases from J; junction bases left unmatched: 7. Germline lookup yields CDR1 SGHRS and CDR2 YFSETQ. The CDR3 consists of 16 residues. CDR3 sequence (DNA): TGCGCCAGCAGCTTGAAGACAGGGGATTTGACAGATACGCAGTATTTT. It encodes CASSLKTGDLTDTQYF.

The rearrangement links TRBV15 to TRBJ2-7; tentative D call: TRBD2 (5 bases). The CDR3 consists of 16 residues. V shed 0 bases and J shed 0 bases, with 12 bases lying between them. In germline, CDR1 is LNHNV, CDR2 YYDKDF (reference sequence). The CDR3 DNA reads as TGTGCCACCAGCAGAGAATTAGCGCAGCCCTCCTACGAGCAGTACTTC. Translation gives CATSRELAQPSYEQYF.

The rearrangement uses TRBV7-2 and TRBJ2-7; TRBD2 is a possible D gene (5 bases). The CDR3 has 15 amino acids. Trimming removed 6 bases at V and 3 bases at J, with 18 bases between. Germline CDR1 is SGHTA and CDR2 is FQGNSA. The CDR3 is CASSLAHGRGYEQYF. DNA for the CDR3: TGTGCCAGCAGTCTCGCACACGGACGGGGCTACGAGCAGTACTTC.

The rearrangement uses TRBV6-6 and TRBJ1-3; a possible D gene is TRBD1 (6 bases). This CDR3 has 16 residues. V dropped 7 bases and J dropped 0 bases, with 16 bases sitting between them. CDR1 MNHNY and CDR2 SVGAGI come from the germline V gene (reference sequence). The CDR3 sequence is CASTPYRQASGNTIYF. Here the CDR3 DNA reads TGTGCCAGCACACCCTACCGACAGGCCTCTGGAAACACCATATATTTT.

The gene calls are TRBV27 and TRBJ1-2, with 10 bases lining up with TRBD1. J lost 1 base, V lost 5 bases, and 4 bases had no gene match. The germline V gene has CDR1 MNHEY and CDR2 SMNVEV (reference sequence). This CDR3 is 15 amino acids long. The CDR3 DNA reads as TGTGCCAGCAGTCCCGACAGGGGGCATAACTATGGCTACACCTTC. Translating it yields CASSPDRGHNYGYTF.

The chain is built from TRBV28 and TRBJ2-3, with D unclear. Germline CDR1 is MDHEN and CDR2 is SYDVKM. Trimming removed 7 bases from V and 5 bases from J, with 13 bases in between. CDR3 length: 13 residues. The CDR3 protein is CASMEQPRDTQYF. The CDR3 nucleotides read TGTGCCAGCATGGAGCAGCCGAGAGATACGCAGTATTTT.

The chain is built from TRBV5-1 and TRBJ2-5, with D possibly being TRBD2 (6 bases). Germline loops: CDR1 SGHRS, CDR2 YFSETQ. The V and J ends lost 4 bases and 4 bases respectively, with 11 bases between them. The CDR3 loop spans 13 amino acids. The chain's CDR3 is CASSLVGGETQYF. The CDR3 DNA sequence: TGCGCCAGCAGCCTCGTGGGGGGAGAGACCCAGTACTTC.

The V gene is TRBV11-3, the J gene TRBJ2-7; 13 nucleotides agree with TRBD2. V shed 1 base and J 3 bases; nucleotides not matched to a gene: 9. The length of the CDR3 is 18 residues. CDR1 is SGHNT, CDR2 YENEEA, per germline. The CDR3 DNA sequence: TGTGCCAGCAGCTTAGGCTGGACTAGCGGGAGTCCTAACTACGAGCAGTACTTC. This sequence encodes CASSLGWTSGSPNYEQYF. Full variable domain (rest looked up from reference TRBV11-3 and TRBJ2-7): EAGVVQSPRYKIIEKKQPVAFWCNPISGHNTLYWYLQNLGQGPELLIRYENEEAVDDSQLPKDRFSAERLKGVDSTLKIQPAELGDSAVYLCASSLGWTSGSPNYEQYFGPGTRLTVT.

This chain connects TRBV6-1 to TRBJ2-7; 7 nucleotides match TRBD1. The V segment lost 0 bases and the J segment 3 bases; nucleotides outside the gene matches: 2. Germline-derived CDR1 and CDR2 are MNHNS and SASEGT. This CDR3 has 14 residues. The CDR3 nucleotides read TGTGCCAGCAGTGAAGCGGGACAGTTCTACGAGCAGTACTTC. It yields the protein CASSEAGQFYEQYF.

V and J are TRBV5-1 and TRBJ2-1; the match to TRBD2 covers 7 bases. The V gene's germline CDR1 is SGHRS and CDR2 YFSETQ. The length of the CDR3 is 13 residues. J gave up 7 bases and V 7 bases, and 8 bases lay outside the gene matches. Here the CDR3 DNA reads TGCGCCAGCGGGGGGGAAGTCGAGAATGAGCAGTTCTTC. Its translation: CASGGEVENEQFF.

The rearrangement joins TRBV15 to TRBJ1-1; TRBD1 matches 7 bases. Trimming at V came to 3 bases and at J to 10 bases, leaving 11 bases not matched to a gene. This CDR3 spans 14 amino acids. Germline values: CDR1 LNHNV, CDR2 YYDKDF (reference sequence). CDR3 loop: CATSRDRSDGGAFF. CDR3 DNA sequence: TGTGCCACCAGCAGGGACAGGTCCGATGGGGGAGCTTTCTTT.